The next 19 T cell receptor beta chains were all read from a single sample in a study of blood T cell repertoires in COVID-19. The repertoire was sequenced with immunoSEQ multiplex PCR; TCRdb's copy has only in-frame clones and lacks some. There are 200,000 to 250,000 clones in the sample; roughly 84% occur only once, and around 3.5% lies in the top ten. Sequencing was carried out using peripheral blood. Receptor source: a woman older than 75 with acute or convalescent COVID-19.

This chain uses TRBV6-5 with TRBJ1-5, with 7 bases fitting TRBD1. The CDR3 spans 15 residues. Germline V CDR1 and CDR2: MNHEY, SVGAGI. Unmatched junction bases numbered 5, after V lost 6 bases and J lost 0 bases. The CDR3 loop is CASRYDRDSNQPQHF. The DNA for the CDR3 is TGTGCCAGCAGGTACGACAGGGATAGCAATCAGCCCCAGCATTTT.

The rearrangement joins TRBV6-2 or TRBV6-3 to TRBJ2-1; the match to TRBD1 covers 9 bases. Looked up from germline, CDR1 is MNHEY and CDR2 is SVGEGT. Unmatched junction bases numbered 6, after V lost 2 bases and J lost 7 bases. The CDR3 contains 15 residues. This chain's CDR3 is CASSYSGTGINEQFF. In nucleotides, the CDR3 is TGTGCCAGCAGTTACAGCGGGACAGGGATTAATGAGCAGTTCTTC.

The CDR3 protein is CASSPSGAGGTLDTQYF. As DNA, the CDR3 is TGTGCCAGCAGCCCCTCTGGGGCGGGGGGTACTCTAGATACGCAGTATTTT. The chain is built from TRBV5-4 and TRBJ2-3, with 8 positions matching TRBD2. Germline V lookup: CDR1 SGHNT, CDR2 YYREEE (reference sequence). The V gene end was trimmed by 4 bases and the J gene end by 5 bases; junction bases not matched to a gene: 15. The CDR3 runs to 17 residues.

This chain's CDR3 is CAWSPRGATNEKLFF. As DNA, the CDR3 is TGTGCCTGGAGCCCCCGGGGGGCAACTAATGAAAAACTGTTTTTT. J is TRBJ1-4 and V is TRBV30; weak D call: TRBD1 (5 bases). V lost 3 bases and J lost 0, with 11 bases in between. Per the germline V gene, CDR1 is GTSNPN and CDR2 is SVGIG (reference sequence). This CDR3 has 15 amino acids.

The chain has TRBV7-2 and TRBJ1-6; a weak D match, TRBD1 (5 bases). Trimming pared 2 bases from V and 7 bases from J, leaving 12 bases between. CDR3 length: 15 residues. CDR1 SGHTA and CDR2 FQGNSA come from the germline V gene. CDR3: CASSLLPGNNSPLHF. The CDR3 DNA reads TGTGCCAGCAGCTTACTTCCAGGGAACAATTCACCCCTCCACTTT.

Note on this clone: Distinct nucleotide sequences in the sample also encode this CDR3. The chain links TRBV3-1 (or the pseudogene TRBV3-2) to TRBJ2-3; TRBD2 agrees at 13 bases. CDR1 and CDR2 (germline): LGHDT, YNNKEL (reference sequence). The length of the CDR3 is 15 residues. The V segment lost 1 base and the J segment 5 bases; nucleotides outside the gene matches: 0. For the CDR3, the DNA is TGTGCCAGCAGCCAAGGACTAGCGGGGGGAGATACGCAGTATTTT. It is translated as CASSQGLAGGDTQYF.

The rearrangement uses TRBV7-6 and TRBJ2-1, with D tentatively TRBD1 (6 bases). Per germline, CDR1 SGHVS and CDR2 FNYEAQ. V shed 2 bases and J shed 8 bases, with 22 bases lying between them. The CDR3 runs 17 residues. The CDR3 protein is CASSLFRGETTSDEQFF. Written as DNA, the CDR3 is TGTGCCAGCAGCTTATTCAGGGGCGAAACAACCAGCGATGAGCAGTTCTTC.

A single count supports this clone. The chain links TRBV10-3 to TRBJ2-3, with 10 positions matching TRBD2. This CDR3 has 14 amino acids. The J segment lost 6 bases and the V segment lost 9 bases, leaving 9 bases of the junction unmatched. From germline, CDR1 is ENHRY and CDR2 SYGVKD. CDR3 coding DNA: TGTGCCATTTCCCCCCAGCGGGGGGGGGATACGCAGTATTTT. Translating gives CAISPQRGGDTQYF.

CDR3 bases: TGCGCCAGCAGCCAAGATCTCCCAGGCGGGGGGACGGGGAATAAAAACATTCAGTACTTC. Protein sequence: CASSQDLPGGGTGNKNIQYF. This chain connects TRBV4-3 to TRBJ2-4; 8 nucleotides line up with TRBD2. The CDR3 consists of 20 residues. Losses at the gene ends were 0 bases for V and 4 bases for J; bases not matched to a gene: 17. Germline loops: CDR1 LGHNA, CDR2 YSLEER.

The chain carries TRBV6-6 and TRBJ1-2; D call uncertain. From germline, CDR1 is MNHNY and CDR2 SVGAGI (reference sequence). The CDR3 extends over 12 amino acids. V was trimmed by 4 bases and J by 7 bases, leaving 10 bases between them. The CDR3 here is CASSSTSRGYTF. The CDR3 DNA sequence: TGTGCCAGCAGTTCGACAAGTCGTGGCTACACCTTC.

This sequence joins TRBV10-1 and TRBJ2-7; possibly TRBD1 for D (6 bases). Trimming took 1 base from V and 2 from J, leaving 18 bases between them. The CDR3 sequence is 17 residues long. CDR1 WNHNN and CDR2 SYGVQD come from the germline V gene (reference sequence). The CDR3 nucleotides read TGCGCCAGCAGTGAGTGGGGCTACAGGGAACCCCCCTACGAGCAGTACTTC. This encodes CASSEWGYREPPYEQYF.

This clone appeared once. V usage is TRBV4-2 and J usage is TRBJ2-5; the D gene is possibly TRBD2 (5 bases). V was trimmed by 2 bases and J by 3 bases, leaving 19 bases between them. This CDR3 spans 17 amino acids. The germline CDR1 and CDR2 sequences are LGHNA and YNFKEQ. The CDR3 protein is CASSQTSLATPEETQYF. In DNA, the CDR3 is TGTGCCAGCAGCCAAACCTCTTTAGCGACGCCAGAAGAGACCCAGTACTTC.

The rearrangement uses TRBV3-1 (or the pseudogene TRBV3-2) and TRBJ2-5; 7 nucleotides match TRBD1. Germline V gene sequence: CDR1 LGHDT, CDR2 YNNKEL (reference sequence). CDR3 length equals 13 residues. The ends lost 6 bases at V and 2 bases at J; junction bases unmatched: 3. CDR3 region: CASRYRGQETQYF. The CDR3 coding sequence is TGTGCCAGCAGGTACAGGGGACAAGAGACCCAGTACTTC.

This CDR3 reads CASSLPSFEQFF. As DNA, the CDR3 is TGTGCCAGCAGCCTCCCTAGTTTTGAGCAGTTCTTC. The V call is TRBV28, the J call TRBJ2-1; no clear D. The CDR3 sequence is 12 residues long. V lost 6 bases and J lost 9, with 12 bases in between. The V gene's germline CDR1 is MDHEN and CDR2 SYDVKM. The full variable domain, with the rest looked up from reference TRBV28 and TRBJ2-1, is DVKVTQSSRYLVKRTGEKVFLECVQDMDHENMFWYRQDPGLGLRLIYFSYDVKMKEKGDIPEGYSVSREKKERFSLILESASTNQTSMYLCASSLPSFEQFFGPGTRLTVL.

The chain recombines TRBV6-5 with TRBJ1-2; the match to TRBD1 covers 8 bases. The CDR3 contains 15 residues. Per the germline V gene, CDR1 is MNHEY and CDR2 is SVGAGI. J was trimmed by 3 bases and V by 4 bases; bases with no gene match: 7. The CDR3 sequence: CASSSRQGPHYGYTF. CDR3 in DNA: TGTGCCAGCAGTTCAAGACAGGGGCCCCACTATGGCTACACCTTC.

This clone was seen more than once but under ten times. This chain links TRBV5-1 with TRBJ2-5; D is possibly TRBD2 (6 bases). The V end lost 4 bases, the J end lost 4 bases, and 8 bases lay between the germline ends. The CDR3 is made up of 12 amino acids. Germline V lookup: CDR1 SGHRS, CDR2 YFSETQ. CDR3 sequence reads: CASSVGLETQYF. CDR3 bases: TGCGCCAGCAGCGTGGGACTAGAGACCCAGTACTTC. The entire variable domain, with the rest obtained from reference TRBV5-1 and TRBJ2-5, is as follows: KAGVTQTPRYLIKTRGQQVTLSCSPISGHRSVSWYQQTPGQGLQFLFEYFSETQRNKGNFPGRFSGRQFSNSRSEMNVSTLELGDSALYLCASSVGLETQYFGPGTRLLVL.

The chain uses TRBV6-6 and TRBJ2-5; tentative D call: TRBD2 (6 bases). CDR1 and CDR2 from the germline V gene are MNHNY and SVGAGI (reference sequence). The V and J ends lost 2 bases and 5 bases respectively, with 9 bases between them. The CDR3 covers 13 residues. CDR3 amino acids: CASSYGGMETQYF. CDR3 coding DNA: TGTGCCAGCAGTTACGGGGGGATGGAGACCCAGTACTTC.

V and J are TRBV6-2 or TRBV6-3 and TRBJ2-5; TRBD2 agrees at 8 bases. Trimming removed 6 bases from V and 1 base from J; junction bases left unmatched: 7. The CDR3 runs 15 residues. Germline loops: CDR1 MNHEY, CDR2 SVGEGT. In DNA form, the CDR3 reads TGTGCCAGCAGCCACCTCCTAGCGGGCCAAGAGACCCAGTACTTC. Translation gives CASSHLLAGQETQYF.

The gene calls are TRBV7-7 and TRBJ2-1; TRBD2 matches at 11 bases. Germline V lookup: CDR1 SSHAT, CDR2 FNYEAQ (reference sequence). The CDR3 runs 15 residues. With V trimmed by 5 bases and J by 5 bases, 5 bases remained unmatched. Here the CDR3 DNA reads TGTGCCAGCAGCGTTGGGACTAGCGGTGACAATGAGCAGTTCTTC. Protein product: CASSVGTSGDNEQFF.